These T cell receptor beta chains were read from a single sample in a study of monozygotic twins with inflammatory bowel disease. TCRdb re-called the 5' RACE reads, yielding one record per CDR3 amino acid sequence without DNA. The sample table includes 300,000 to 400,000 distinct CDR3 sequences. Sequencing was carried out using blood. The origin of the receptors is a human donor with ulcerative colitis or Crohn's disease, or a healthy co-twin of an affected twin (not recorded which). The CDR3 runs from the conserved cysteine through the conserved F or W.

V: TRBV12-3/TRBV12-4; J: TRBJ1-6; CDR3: CASTRGAPYSPLHF
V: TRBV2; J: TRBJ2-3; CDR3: CASRPGGAWADTQYF
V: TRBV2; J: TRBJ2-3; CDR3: CASGGGIGLDTQYF
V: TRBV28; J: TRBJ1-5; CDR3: CASSFDRARRQHF
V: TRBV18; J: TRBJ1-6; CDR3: CASSLNRGGSPLHF
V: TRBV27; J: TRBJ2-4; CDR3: CASSYSGGLGNIQYF
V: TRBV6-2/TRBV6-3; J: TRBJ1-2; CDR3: CASSERRVTNYGYTF
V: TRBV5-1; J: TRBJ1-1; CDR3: CASSLEGNTEAFF
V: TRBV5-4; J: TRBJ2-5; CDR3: CASSLEAGRGETQYF
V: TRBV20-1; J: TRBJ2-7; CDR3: CSARPGQYNEQYF
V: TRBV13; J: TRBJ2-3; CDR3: CASSLFRTLGENLGTDTQYF
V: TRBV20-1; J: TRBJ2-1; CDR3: CSALDYNEQFF
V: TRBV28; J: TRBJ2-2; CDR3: CASSNVQAPRWELFF
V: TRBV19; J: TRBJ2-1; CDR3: CASSPGGNGNEQFF
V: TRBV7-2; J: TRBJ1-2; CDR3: CASSSQGLLRSYGYTF
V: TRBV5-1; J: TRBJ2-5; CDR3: CASSLDPGQETQYF
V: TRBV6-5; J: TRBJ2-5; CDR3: CASSYSLGGGEETQYF
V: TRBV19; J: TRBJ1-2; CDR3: CASSIREATNYGYTF
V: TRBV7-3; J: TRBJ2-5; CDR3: CASSLAGTNEETQYF
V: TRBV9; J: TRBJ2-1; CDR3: CASSAHSRGSYNEQFF
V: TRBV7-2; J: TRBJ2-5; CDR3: CASSLPTQETQYF
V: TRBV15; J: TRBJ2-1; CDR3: CATHNRVSYNEQFF
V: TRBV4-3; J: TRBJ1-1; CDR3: CASSQDAELPEAFF
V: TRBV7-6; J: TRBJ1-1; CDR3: CASSLEMWRGNTEAFF
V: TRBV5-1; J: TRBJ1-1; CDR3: CASSPGQLHEAFF
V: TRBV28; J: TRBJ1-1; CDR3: CASSFRGLENTEAFF
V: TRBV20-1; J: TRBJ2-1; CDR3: CSARDIRDNEQFF
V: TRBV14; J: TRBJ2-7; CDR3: CASSRTGSWYEQYF
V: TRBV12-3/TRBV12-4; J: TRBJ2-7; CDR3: CASSSLTPHREQGVRHEQYF
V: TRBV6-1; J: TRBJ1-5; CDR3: CASGKVNSNQPQHF
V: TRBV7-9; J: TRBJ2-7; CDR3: CASSLDPGQGSYEQYF
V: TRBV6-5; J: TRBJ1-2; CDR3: CASSYDRGHYGYTF
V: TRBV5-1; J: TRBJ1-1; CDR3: CASSHLGFGDDTEAFF
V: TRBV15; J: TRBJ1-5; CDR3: CATSRVFSQGSQPQHF
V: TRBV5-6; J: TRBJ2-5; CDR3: CASSLAPGETQYF
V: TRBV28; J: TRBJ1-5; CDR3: CASTGGTRSYSNQPQHF
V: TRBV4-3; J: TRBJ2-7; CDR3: CASSFVSGSTYEQYF
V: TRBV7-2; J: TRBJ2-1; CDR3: CASSLGLASYNEQFF
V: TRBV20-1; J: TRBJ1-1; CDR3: CSARVGDMNTEAFF
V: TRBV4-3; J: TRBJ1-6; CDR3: CASSQYQGLLNSPLHF
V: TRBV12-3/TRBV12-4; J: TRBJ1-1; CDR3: CASSPGLLGSTEAFF
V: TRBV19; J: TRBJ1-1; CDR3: CASSMFQGLNTEAFF
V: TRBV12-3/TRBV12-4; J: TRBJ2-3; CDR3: CASSLVRGLRGLASTDTQYF
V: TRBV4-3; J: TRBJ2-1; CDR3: CASKGDNEQFF
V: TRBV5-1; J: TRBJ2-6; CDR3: CASSPVSGANVLTF
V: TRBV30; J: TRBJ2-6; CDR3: CAWSSGTGANVLTF
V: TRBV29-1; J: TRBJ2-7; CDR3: CSVAHARRPYEQYF
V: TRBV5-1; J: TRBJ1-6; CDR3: CASSHGEPSYNSPLHF
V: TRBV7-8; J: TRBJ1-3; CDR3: CASSLWSGSGNTIYF
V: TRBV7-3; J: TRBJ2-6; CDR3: CASSHPGDSGANVLTF
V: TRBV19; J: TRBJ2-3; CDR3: CASSIGGGASSTDTQYF
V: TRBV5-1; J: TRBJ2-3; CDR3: CASSLSPGLALSDTQYF
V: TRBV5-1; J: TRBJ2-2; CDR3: CASSSFTRANTGELFF
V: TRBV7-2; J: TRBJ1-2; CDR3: CASSLDTPGTYGYTF
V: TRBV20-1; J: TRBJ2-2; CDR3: CSAQRQGANTGELFF
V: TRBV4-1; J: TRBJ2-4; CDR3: CASSQESRQQNIQYF
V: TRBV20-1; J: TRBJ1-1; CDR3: CSALAGGQGNTEAFF
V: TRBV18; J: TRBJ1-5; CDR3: CASSPRQGRDQPQHF
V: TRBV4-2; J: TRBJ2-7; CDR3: CASSQEGSGAESYEQYF
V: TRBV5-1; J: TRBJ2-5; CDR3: CASGQGGEETQYF